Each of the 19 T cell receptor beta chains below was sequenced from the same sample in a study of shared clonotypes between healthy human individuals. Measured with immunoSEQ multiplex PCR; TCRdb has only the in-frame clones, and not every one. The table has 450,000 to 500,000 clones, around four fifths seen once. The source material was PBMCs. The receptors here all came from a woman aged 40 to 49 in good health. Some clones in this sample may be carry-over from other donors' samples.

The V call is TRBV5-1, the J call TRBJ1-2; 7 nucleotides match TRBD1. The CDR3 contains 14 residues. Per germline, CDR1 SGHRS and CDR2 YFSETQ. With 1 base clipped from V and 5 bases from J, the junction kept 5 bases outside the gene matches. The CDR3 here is CASSLTGVGYGYTF. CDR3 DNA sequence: TGCGCCAGCAGCTTGACAGGGGTCGGGTATGGCTACACCTTC.

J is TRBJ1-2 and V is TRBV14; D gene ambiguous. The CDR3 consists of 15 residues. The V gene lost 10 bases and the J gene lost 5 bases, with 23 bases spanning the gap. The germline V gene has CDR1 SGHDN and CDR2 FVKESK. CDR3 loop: CAIRPSRWASYGYTF. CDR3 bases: TGTGCCATCCGTCCTTCCAGGTGGGCTTCGTATGGCTACACCTTC.

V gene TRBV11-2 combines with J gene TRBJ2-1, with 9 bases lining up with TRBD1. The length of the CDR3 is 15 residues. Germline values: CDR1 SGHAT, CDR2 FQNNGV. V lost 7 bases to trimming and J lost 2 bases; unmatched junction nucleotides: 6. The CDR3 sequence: CASTLGQGTYNEQFF. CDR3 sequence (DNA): TGTGCCAGCACCCTGGGACAGGGAACCTACAATGAGCAGTTCTTC.

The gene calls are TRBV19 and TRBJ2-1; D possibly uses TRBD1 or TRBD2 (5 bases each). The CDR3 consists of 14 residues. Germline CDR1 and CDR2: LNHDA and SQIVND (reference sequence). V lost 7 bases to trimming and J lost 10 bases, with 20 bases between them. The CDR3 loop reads CASTPRDSRGEQFF. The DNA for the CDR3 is TGTGCCAGTACCCCCCGTGACTCTCGGGGCGAGCAGTTCTTC. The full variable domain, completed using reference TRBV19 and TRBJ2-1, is DGGITQSPKYLFRKEGQNVTLSCEQNLNHDAMYWYRQDPGQGLRLIYYSQIVNDFQKGDIAEGYSVSREKKESFPLTVTSAQKNPTAFYLCASTPRDSRGEQFFGPGTRLTVL.

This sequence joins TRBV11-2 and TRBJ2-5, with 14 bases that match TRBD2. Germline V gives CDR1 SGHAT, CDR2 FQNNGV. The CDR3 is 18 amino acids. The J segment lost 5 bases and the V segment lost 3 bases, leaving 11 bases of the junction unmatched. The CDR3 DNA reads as TGTGCCAGCAGCTTTGGCACCGGGACTAGCGGGAGAAGGGAGACCCAGTACTTC. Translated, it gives CASSFGTGTSGRRETQYF.

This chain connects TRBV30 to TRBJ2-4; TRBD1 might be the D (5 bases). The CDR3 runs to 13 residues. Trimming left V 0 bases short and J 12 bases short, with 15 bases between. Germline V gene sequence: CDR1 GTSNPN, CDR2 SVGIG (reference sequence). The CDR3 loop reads CAWSVQIGADQYF. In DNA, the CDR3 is TGTGCCTGGAGTGTACAGATAGGGGCAGATCAGTACTTC.

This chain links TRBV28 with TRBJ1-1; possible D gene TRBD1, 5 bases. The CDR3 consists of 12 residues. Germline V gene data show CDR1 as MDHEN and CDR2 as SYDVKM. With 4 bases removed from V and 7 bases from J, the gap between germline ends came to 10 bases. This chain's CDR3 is CASSYVGREAFF. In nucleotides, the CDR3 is TGTGCCAGCAGTTATGTGGGGCGTGAAGCTTTCTTT.

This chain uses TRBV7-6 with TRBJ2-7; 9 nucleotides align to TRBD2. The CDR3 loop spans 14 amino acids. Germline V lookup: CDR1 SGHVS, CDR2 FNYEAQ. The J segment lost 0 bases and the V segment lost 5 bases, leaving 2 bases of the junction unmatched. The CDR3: CASSGTSNSYEQYF. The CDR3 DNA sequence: TGTGCCAGCAGCGGGACTAGCAACTCCTACGAGCAGTACTTC.

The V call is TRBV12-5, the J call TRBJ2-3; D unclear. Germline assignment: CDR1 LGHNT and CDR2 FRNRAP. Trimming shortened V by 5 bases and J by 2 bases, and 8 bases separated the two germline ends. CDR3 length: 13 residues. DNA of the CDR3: TGTGCTAGTGGTAGCCCCCTCACAGATACGCAGTATTTT. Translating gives CASGSPLTDTQYF.

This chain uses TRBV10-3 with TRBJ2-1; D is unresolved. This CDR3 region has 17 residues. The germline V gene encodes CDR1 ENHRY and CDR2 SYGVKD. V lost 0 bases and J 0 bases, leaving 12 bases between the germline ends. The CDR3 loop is CAISESTPPTSYNEQFF. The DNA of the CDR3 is TGTGCCATCAGTGAGTCGACTCCCCCTACCTCCTACAATGAGCAGTTCTTC.

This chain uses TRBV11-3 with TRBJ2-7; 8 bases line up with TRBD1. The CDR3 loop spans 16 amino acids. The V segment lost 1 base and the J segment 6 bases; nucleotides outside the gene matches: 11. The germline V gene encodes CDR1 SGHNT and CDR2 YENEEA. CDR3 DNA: TGTGCCAGCAGCTTAGCCGCAGGGGGCCCCACAGTCGAGCAGTACTTC. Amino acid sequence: CASSLAAGGPTVEQYF.

CDR3: CASSDRGGESFETQYF. The CDR3 region has the DNA TGCGCCAGCAGTGACCGGGGGGGGGAGTCGTTTGAGACCCAGTACTTC. The V gene is TRBV10-1, the J gene TRBJ2-5; 8 bases match TRBD2. The CDR3 contains 16 residues. Germline loops: CDR1 WNHNN, CDR2 SYGVQD (reference sequence). Unmatched junction bases numbered 11, after V lost 3 bases and J lost 5 bases.

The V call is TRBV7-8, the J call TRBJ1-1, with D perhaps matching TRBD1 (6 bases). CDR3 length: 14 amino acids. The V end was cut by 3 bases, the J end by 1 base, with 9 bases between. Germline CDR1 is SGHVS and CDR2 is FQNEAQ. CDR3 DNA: TGTGCCAGCAGCTTCACAGGGCAGAACACTGAAGCTTTCTTT. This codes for CASSFTGQNTEAFF.

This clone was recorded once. The CDR3 region is CASTEATYNEQFF. The DNA of the CDR3 is TGCGCCAGCACCGAGGCCACCTACAATGAGCAGTTCTTC. The J gene is TRBJ2-1, the V gene TRBV5-1; D gene uncertain. In germline, CDR1 is SGHRS, CDR2 YFSETQ. The CDR3 has 13 residues. V was cut by 6 bases and J by 2 bases, with 9 bases left in between.

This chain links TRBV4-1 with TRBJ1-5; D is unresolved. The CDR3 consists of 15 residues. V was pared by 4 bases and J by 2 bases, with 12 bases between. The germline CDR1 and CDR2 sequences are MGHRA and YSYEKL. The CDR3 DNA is TGCGCCAGCAGCCGCCTTAGAGGAGGCAATCAGCCCCAGCATTTT. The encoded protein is CASSRLRGGNQPQHF.

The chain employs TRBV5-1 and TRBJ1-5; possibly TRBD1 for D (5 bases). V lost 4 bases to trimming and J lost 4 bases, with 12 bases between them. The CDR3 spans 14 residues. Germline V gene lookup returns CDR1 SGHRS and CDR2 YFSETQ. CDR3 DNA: TGCGCCAGCAGCCGCGGGACCGAGAATCAGCCCCAGCATTTT. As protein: CASSRGTENQPQHF. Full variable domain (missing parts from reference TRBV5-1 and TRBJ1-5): KAGVTQTPRYLIKTRGQQVTLSCSPISGHRSVSWYQQTPGQGLQFLFEYFSETQRNKGNFPGRFSGRQFSNSRSEMNVSTLELGDSALYLCASSRGTENQPQHFGDGTRLSIL.

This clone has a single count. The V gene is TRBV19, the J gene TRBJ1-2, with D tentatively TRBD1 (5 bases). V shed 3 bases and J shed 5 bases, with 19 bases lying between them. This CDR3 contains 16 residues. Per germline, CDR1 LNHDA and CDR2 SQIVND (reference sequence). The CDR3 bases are TGTGCCAGTAGTATGGGGGATCTGACGGACTTATATGGCTACACCTTC. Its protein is CASSMGDLTDLYGYTF.

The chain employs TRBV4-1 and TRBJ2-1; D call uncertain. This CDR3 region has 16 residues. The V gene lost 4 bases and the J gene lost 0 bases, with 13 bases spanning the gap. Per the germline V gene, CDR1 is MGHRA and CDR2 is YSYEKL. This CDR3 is CASSPHALGSYNEQFF. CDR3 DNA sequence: TGCGCCAGCAGCCCCCATGCACTTGGCTCCTACAATGAGCAGTTCTTC.

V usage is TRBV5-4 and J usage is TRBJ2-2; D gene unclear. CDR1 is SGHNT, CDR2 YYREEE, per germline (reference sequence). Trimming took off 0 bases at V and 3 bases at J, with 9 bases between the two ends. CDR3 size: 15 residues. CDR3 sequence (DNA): TGTGCCAGCAGCTTGGTACAGAGTGACACCGGGGAGCTGTTTTTT. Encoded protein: CASSLVQSDTGELFF.